Described below is a single TCR beta chain sequence and its context. Its matching antigen is unknown. The data originate from a study of cytomegalovirus exposure and HLA in healthy donors. The study, taken as a whole, reports: Association of 16,951 TCR beta sequences with HLA alleles was found at 0.05 false discovery rate in a later analysis. Cytomegalovirus-associated status was assigned to 150 or so TCR beta chains. According to a later analysis, donors in an Asian-associated ancestry cluster reportedly had fewer N-insertions than the roughly 640-donor mean.

The junction had 8 bases not matched to a gene; V was cut back by 0 bases and J by 5 bases. The CDR3 contains 16 residues. CDR1 and CDR2 from the germline V gene are KGHSH and LQKENI. Both 60 Vbeta primers and 13 Jbeta primers went into the PCR. TCRdb keeps only in-frame clones here, not all; method: immunoSEQ multiplex PCR. The top ten clones hold less than 3.5% of a sample with about 110,000 clones, 82% of them seen once. Donors were nominally healthy when sampled, though unrecorded immune exposures were likely. The sequence came from a young man in good health and CMV-seropositive. This sequence joins TRBV18 and TRBJ2-7; 9 bases match TRBD2. Sequenced input: PBMCs. The CDR3 loop reads CASSPPTSGSEDEQYF. The CDR3 nucleotides are TGTGCCAGCTCACCACCGACTAGCGGTTCCGAGGACGAGCAGTACTTC.